The next 28 T cell receptor beta chains were all read from a single sample in a study of OX40 agonist ivuxolimab in advanced cancers. Here immunoSEQ multiplex PCR was the method, and the copy in TCRdb shows in-frame clones only, minus some. The sample holds 9,500 to 11,000 clones, roughly 73% seen once. This specimen consisted of CD4+ or CD8+ T cells sorted from blood, obtained in a trial of the OX40 agonist ivuxolimab. The source is an adult with an advanced solid tumor such as melanoma, head and neck, liver or kidney cancer.

This clone is termed medium-sized (0.01 to 0.1%). For the CDR3, the DNA is TGTGCCAGCCCTGTTGTAGGAGCGAACACCGGGGAGCTGTTTTTT. As protein: CASPVVGANTGELFF. V is TRBV2 and J is TRBJ2-2, with D hard to call. The germline CDR1 and CDR2 sequences are SNHLY and FYNNEI. The CDR3 is made up of 15 amino acids. V dropped 8 bases and J dropped 0 bases, with 13 bases sitting between them.

This clone turned up a few times. The rearrangement uses TRBV5-1 and TRBJ2-3; maybe TRBD2 (5 bases). Germline lookup yields CDR1 SGHRS and CDR2 YFSETQ. This CDR3 spans 13 amino acids. The ends were cut back, 0 bases at V and 7 bases at J, with 9 bases in the middle. This CDR3 reads CASSLEGEYTQYF. The CDR3 coding sequence is TGCGCCAGCAGCTTGGAGGGAGAATATACGCAGTATTTT. Full variable domain (outside the CDR3, taken from reference TRBV5-1 and TRBJ2-3): KAGVTQTPRYLIKTRGQQVTLSCSPISGHRSVSWYQQTPGQGLQFLFEYFSETQRNKGNFPGRFSGRQFSNSRSEMNVSTLELGDSALYLCASSLEGEYTQYFGPGTRLTVL.

This clone appeared once. This chain uses TRBV5-8 with TRBJ2-7; D is possibly TRBD1 or TRBD2 (5 bases each). The germline gives CDR1 SGHTS, CDR2 YDEGEE. V was pared by 4 bases and J by 0 bases, with 14 bases between. The CDR3 contains 15 residues. CDR3 DNA sequence: TGTGCCAGCAGCCCCGAGGGGTTTAGCTCCTACGAGCAGTACTTC. As protein: CASSPEGFSSYEQYF. The variable domain in full, with the rest retrieved from reference TRBV5-8 and TRBJ2-7, is EAGVTQSPTHLIKTRGQQATLRCSPISGHTSVYWYQQALGLGLQFLLWYDEGEERNRGNFPPRFSGRQFPNYSSELNVNALELEDSALYLCASSPEGFSSYEQYFGPGTRLTVT.

Of note for this clone: The sample has other DNA sequences that encode this CDR3 too. The chain links TRBV7-2 to TRBJ1-1; no definite D call. Germline V gene data show CDR1 as SGHTA and CDR2 as FQGNSA. The V gene lost 3 bases and the J gene lost 1 base, with 9 bases spanning the gap. The CDR3 totals 14 residues. CDR3 coding DNA: TGTGCCAGCAGCTTGGTCATGGGGAACACTGAAGCTTTCTTT. Residues: CASSLVMGNTEAFF. Complete variable domain (other parts from reference TRBV7-2 and TRBJ1-1): GAGVSQSPSNKVTEKGKDVELRCDPISGHTALYWYRQSLGQGLEFLIYFQGNSAPDKSGLPSDRFSAERTGGSVSTLTIQRTQQEDSAVYLCASSLVMGNTEAFFGQGTRLTVV.

The chain employs TRBV10-2 and TRBJ1-2, with 10 bases matching TRBD1. Trimming removed 7 bases from V and 4 bases from J; junction bases left unmatched: 18. The CDR3 is made up of 18 amino acids. Germline lookup yields CDR1 WSHSY and CDR2 SAAADI. CDR3 sequence: CASTKTSGTGVASYGYTF. The CDR3 DNA follows: TGCGCCAGCACTAAGACCTCGGGGACAGGGGTCGCCAGCTATGGCTACACCTTC.

The chain couples TRBV4-3 to TRBJ2-3; TRBD2 aligns across 7 bases. Losses at the gene ends were 3 bases for V and 3 bases for J; bases not matched to a gene: 18. The germline CDR1 and CDR2 sequences are LGHNA and YSLEER. There are 19 residues in the CDR3. As DNA, the CDR3 is TGCGCCAGCAGCCAGCACATCCCTCCCGGGGAGGGAGGGACAGATACGCAGTATTTT. Amino acids: CASSQHIPPGEGGTDTQYF.

The chain carries TRBV19 and TRBJ2-7, with 8 bases identical to TRBD1. This CDR3 spans 15 amino acids. Trimming cost V 5 bases and J 1 base; bases outside gene matches: 7. Germline V gene sequence: CDR1 LNHDA, CDR2 SQIVND (reference sequence). CDR3 nucleotide sequence: TGTGCCAGTAGTGCCCGACAGGGGCCTTCCTACGAGCAGTACTTC. It yields the protein CASSARQGPSYEQYF.

The chain carries TRBV4-1 and TRBJ2-7, with D possibly TRBD1 on 6 matching bases. From germline, CDR1 is MGHRA and CDR2 YSYEKL. CDR3 size: 13 residues. The V gene lost 1 base and the J gene lost 3 bases, with 7 bases spanning the gap. The CDR3 here is CASSQAGDYEQYF. CDR3 nucleotide sequence: TGCGCCAGCAGCCAAGCAGGGGACTACGAGCAGTACTTC.

The chain links TRBV2 to TRBJ1-1; D not resolved. CDR1 is SNHLY, CDR2 FYNNEI, per germline. The CDR3 contains 12 residues. V lost 6 bases, J lost 7 bases, and 12 bases lay in between. CDR3 sequence reads: CASSLGVYEAFF. In DNA, the CDR3 is TGTGCCAGCAGCCTAGGTGTCTATGAAGCTTTCTTT.

By sample share, this clone is medium-sized. J is TRBJ1-5 and V is TRBV7-2; D is undetermined. Germline lookup yields CDR1 SGHTA and CDR2 FQGNSA. V was shortened by 0 bases and J by 0 bases, with 12 bases between the two germline ends. This CDR3 spans 17 amino acids. The DNA for the CDR3 is TGTGCCAGCAGCTTAGCGGGGAGCCCTTATAGCAATCAGCCCCAGCATTTT. Its protein product is CASSLAGSPYSNQPQHF.

This sequence joins TRBV27 and TRBJ2-1; 10 nucleotides match TRBD2. CDR1 is MNHEY, CDR2 SMNVEV, per germline (reference sequence). Trimming at V came to 3 bases and at J to 2 bases, leaving 16 bases not matched to a gene. This CDR3 region has 20 residues. The DNA for the CDR3 is TGTGCCAGCAGTTTCAATCCCGGGACTAGCGCAAACCAGCCCTACAATGAGCAGTTCTTC. Its translation is CASSFNPGTSANQPYNEQFF.

J is TRBJ2-3 and V is TRBV5-6, with TRBD1 as a possible D gene (5 bases). CDR3 length: 14 amino acids. V lost 0 bases and J lost 2, with 7 bases in between. Germline assignment: CDR1 SGHDT and CDR2 YYEEEE. The CDR3 nucleotides are TGTGCCAGCAGCTTGGCTGGGGCCACAGATACGCAGTATTTT. Its translation is CASSLAGATDTQYF.

CDR3 residues: CASSSTSGNYEQYF. CDR3 in DNA: TGTGCCAGCAGCTCAACTAGCGGGAACTACGAGCAGTACTTC. The J gene is TRBJ2-7, the V gene TRBV7-2; the match to TRBD2 covers 10 bases. V shed 4 bases, J shed 3 bases, and the junction held 3 bases outside the gene matches. From germline, CDR1 is SGHTA and CDR2 FQGNSA. This CDR3 is 14 amino acids long.

CDR3 sequence (DNA): TGTGCCAGCGATCCGGGGTCATACGAGCAGTACTTC. It yields the protein CASDPGSYEQYF. The V and J genes are TRBV2 and TRBJ2-7, with a possible D match to TRBD2 (5 bases). The CDR3 length is 12 residues. CDR1 and CDR2 (germline): SNHLY, FYNNEI. The V gene lost 8 bases and the J gene lost 4 bases, with 12 bases spanning the gap.

This chain uses TRBV4-2 with TRBJ2-3; D is uncertain. Trimming took off 1 base at V and 0 bases at J, with 14 bases between the two ends. The germline V gene has CDR1 LGHNA and CDR2 YNFKEQ. The CDR3 consists of 17 residues. For the CDR3, the DNA is TGTGCCAGCAGCCAAGCCCCGGGCAGCCGAAGCACAGATACGCAGTATTTT. Translating it yields CASSQAPGSRSTDTQYF.

The chain employs TRBV27 and TRBJ1-2; 8 nucleotides line up with TRBD1. V lost 5 bases and J lost 1; bases outside the gene matches: 12. From germline, CDR1 is MNHEY and CDR2 SMNVEV (reference sequence). This CDR3 spans 17 amino acids. The CDR3 region is CASSPIVRDRHNYGYTF. The CDR3 DNA is TGTGCCAGCAGTCCTATCGTCCGGGACAGGCATAACTATGGCTACACCTTC.

The chain carries TRBV4-1 and TRBJ1-6, with D possibly TRBD1 on 6 matching bases. The CDR3 sequence is 17 residues long. Deletions cut 1 base from V and 7 bases from J, with 17 bases between. Per germline, CDR1 MGHRA and CDR2 YSYEKL. CDR3 sequence reads: CASSQVGQGRGNSPLHF. For the CDR3, the DNA is TGCGCCAGCAGCCAAGTCGGTCAGGGGCGCGGGAATTCACCCCTCCACTTT.

This rearrangement joins TRBV29-1 to TRBJ2-7; D may be TRBD1 or TRBD2 (5 bases each). Per germline, CDR1 SQVTM and CDR2 ANQGSEA. The CDR3 spans 15 residues. V lost 0 bases and J 0 bases, leaving 12 bases between the germline ends. Here the CDR3 DNA reads TGCAGCGTTGAAGATCGGGACCGCTTCTCCTACGAGCAGTACTTC. Translating it yields CSVEDRDRFSYEQYF.

This sequence joins TRBV5-6 and TRBJ2-7; D gene unclear. The germline V gene encodes CDR1 SGHDT and CDR2 YYEEEE. V lost 3 bases to trimming and J lost 2 bases, with 3 bases between them. This CDR3 is built from 11 residues. The CDR3 spells CASSSPYEQYF. The CDR3 DNA is TGTGCCAGCAGCTCTCCCTACGAGCAGTACTTC.

The gene calls are TRBV6-5 and TRBJ1-3; D is undetermined. Trimming took 7 bases from V and 2 from J, leaving 9 bases between them. CDR3 length: 13 amino acids. Germline CDR1 is MNHEY and CDR2 is SVGAGI. The CDR3 here is CASTPQPGNTIYF. The CDR3 DNA follows: TGTGCCAGCACTCCTCAGCCTGGAAACACCATATATTTT.

The chain links TRBV27 to TRBJ2-3; 7 bases map to TRBD2. The CDR3 is made up of 11 amino acids. The V gene's germline CDR1 is MNHEY and CDR2 SMNVEV (reference sequence). The V segment lost 6 bases and the J segment 15 bases; nucleotides outside the gene matches: 9. For the CDR3, the DNA is TGTGCCAGCAGAGAAGGACTAGGCGTCTATTTT. Translation: CASREGLGVYF.

This chain's CDR3 is CASSSPPGQGSYEQYF. The CDR3 DNA follows: TGTGCCAGCAGTTCCCCCCCCGGACAGGGCTCCTACGAGCAGTACTTC. The chain joins TRBV27 to TRBJ2-7; 8 bases align to TRBD1. The V segment lost 4 bases and the J segment 0 bases; nucleotides outside the gene matches: 8. The CDR3 spans 16 residues. Germline CDR1 and CDR2: MNHEY and SMNVEV (reference sequence).

J is TRBJ2-2 and V is TRBV6-5; D may be TRBD1 or TRBD2 (5 bases each). V lost 6 bases, J lost 6 bases, and 17 bases lay in between. Germline assignment: CDR1 MNHEY and CDR2 SVGAGI. This CDR3 contains 15 residues. The DNA for the CDR3 is TGTGCCAGCAGACCTCTGCTGGGGGACGCCGGGGAGCTGTTTTTT. This encodes CASRPLLGDAGELFF.

This chain connects TRBV14 to TRBJ2-1; a weak D match, TRBD2 (6 bases). The germline gives CDR1 SGHDN, CDR2 FVKESK. V was pared by 1 base and J by 6 bases, with 22 bases between. CDR3 size: 18 residues. The CDR3 protein is CASSQAPGTPVQGNEQFF. Written as DNA, the CDR3 is TGTGCCAGCAGCCAAGCCCCCGGGACTCCGGTTCAGGGCAATGAGCAGTTCTTC.

The chain has TRBV25-1 and TRBJ1-2; no clear D gene. The CDR3 runs to 13 residues. V lost 3 bases and J lost 2, with 7 bases in between. The germline V gene has CDR1 MGHDK and CDR2 SYGVNS. CDR3 in DNA: TGTGCCAGCAGTGATTCGGGGAACTATGGCTACACCTTC. Amino acid sequence: CASSDSGNYGYTF.

Here the CDR3 DNA reads TGTGCCAGCAGTCCCCACCCGAATCAGCCCCAGCATTTT. Protein sequence: CASSPHPNQPQHF. This chain uses TRBV27 with TRBJ1-5; D remains ambiguous. Germline assignment: CDR1 MNHEY and CDR2 SMNVEV (reference sequence). The V and J ends lost 5 bases and 4 bases respectively, with 9 bases between them. This CDR3 has 13 amino acids.

V usage is TRBV6-4 and J usage is TRBJ2-2; D not resolved. Trimming shortened V by 0 bases and J by 7 bases, and 6 bases separated the two germline ends. CDR3 size: 13 residues. Germline loops: CDR1 MRHNA, CDR2 SNTAGT. The chain's CDR3 is CASSDSVGGELFF. The CDR3 region has the DNA TGTGCCAGCAGTGACTCCGTTGGCGGGGAGCTGTTTTTT.

This chain joins TRBV19 and TRBJ1-1; possible D gene TRBD1, 5 bases. Trimming stripped 1 base from V and 1 base from J, with 7 bases between. The CDR3 is 14 residues long. Germline V gives CDR1 LNHDA, CDR2 SQIVND (reference sequence). The CDR3, as DNA: TGTGCCAGTAGTATAGTAACAGGGAACACTGAAGCTTTCTTT. Residues: CASSIVTGNTEAFF.